The sequence of this TCR beta chain was determined in a study of blood T cells in healthy people across ages (dated by TCRdb to between 2015 and 2016). Turning to the overall study: In model experiments, template switching captured roughly one uniquely barcoded TCR beta cDNA molecule for every two T cells. Using the same blood draw, the study looked at two additional independent replicas of 1 million unique cDNA reads for two donors, one aged 18 to 30 and the other aged 80 or older. To track age-related changes in TCR beta repertoire diversity, the study relied on deep sequencing normalized with unique cDNA molecular identifiers. Donors were grouped into four age groups: young (average approximately 16 years), middle-aged (about 40), aged (around 60) and long-lived (just over 80).

Remarks on this clonotype: Its antigen specificity is not known. Per-base quality was not reported, and no clone a single base away is much larger than it.

The donors were some 36 Caucasian individuals from Russia, aged roughly 6 to 90 years, who were systemically healthy. Each donor gave roughly 9 milliliters of peripheral blood, drawn into EDTA-treated Vacutainer tubes. PBMCs were isolated by Ficoll-Paque density-gradient centrifugation, with at least 6 million obtained per sample. Trizol reagent was used to extract total RNA from the PBMCs, yielding at least 5 micrograms per sample. For every donor, an aliquot of PBMCs went through flow cytometry to measure the percentages of naive CD45RAhigh/CD27high T cells. For CDR1 and CDR2, the germline V gene lists MGHRA and YSYEKL. V is cut by 0 bases and J by 11 bases, and the space between the germline ends is 11 bases. The CDR3, from cysteine to phenylalanine, totals 13 residues. The read is trimmed to its CDR3 DNA, 39 bases read in frame from base 1. Overall study outcomes, separate from this receptor: The percentage of naive T cells measured by flow cytometry correlated strongly with observed TCR beta diversity. The long-lived group showed more naive CD4+ T cells, fewer expanded clones and increased TCR diversity than the aged group, suggesting age selection. Donor CMV infection status was unknown, potentially confounding age-related changes in expanded clonotypes. As age increased, observed TCR beta diversity per million T cells dropped in a roughly linear way, and a significant reduction was already evident by age about 40. Estimates of total diversity based on one million sequenced T cells were considered lower bounds and underestimates. Since profiling was done on bulk unsorted PBMCs, naive and antigen-experienced compartments could not be conclusively compared.

The library was made by 5' RACE. The listed sequencing device is Illumina HiSeq 2500. A second PCR of about 6 to 11 cycles was run with a J-beta primer mix and a sample-barcoded 5' primer. A unique molecular identifier was introduced onto each TCR beta cDNA molecule by a template-switch 5' adaptor carrying 12 random nucleotides. At least 2.5 million CDR3-containing paired-end reads were obtained from each sample. First-strand cDNA was synthesized from all RNA with the Mint cDNA synthesis kit, primed by a TRBC-specific oligonucleotide. Following uracil-DNA glycosylase treatment, all cDNA underwent a first 18-cycle PCR with the universal primers M1SS and BC2_uni_R. The authors processed their data as follows. For normalization, 1 million high-quality reads were randomly selected from each sample, with every read carrying a distinct molecular identifier. Instead of being binned into consensus sequences, reads that shared molecular identifiers were thrown out. MiTCR, run with a Q25 quality threshold and the strictest error-elimination algorithm, handled CDR3 identification, clonotype clustering and error correction. Lower-bound total TCR beta diversity was estimated with a nonparametric unseen species model using Euler transformation. In-frame beta chains were kept once TCRdb had trimmed the public reads at Q25 with fastp and called clones with MiXCR. Every entry covers one CDR3 protein and lists the most common genes and DNA from its rows. The V and J calls were determined by TCRdb, not by the authors. This sample holds 700,000 to 900,000 distinct CDR3 sequences; 25% to 30% were observed only once. The ten largest account for 2.5% to 3.5% of the sample.

The same specimen was also included in a second study, on T cells of mothers and their children. Per that second paper: Nine systemically healthy Caucasian individuals, comprising three mothers and their six children, were included as donors. cDNA synthesis used all of the extracted RNA, with roughly 1.5 ug of RNA in each 15 ul reaction. In the second PCR, sample barcodes and 2-4 random nucleotides were introduced via the M1S primer. Each mother yielded over 9.5 million TCR beta CDR3 reads and each child 3 million to 3.5 million reads. Thymic selection similarly shapes TCR recombination output in related and unrelated pairs, with minor effect from inherited differences. Normalized repertoire overlap was always found to be slightly, but never significantly, higher in related mother-child pairs than in unrelated mother-child pairs. With a sensitivity of approximately 100 clones per million clonotypes, no persistent microchimeric T cell clones were detected. The study used deep NGS to compare TCR beta repertoires of mothers and children, seeking features distinguishing related mother-child pairs from unrelated individuals. The mean age was roughly 36 +/- 4 years for the mothers and around 10 +/- 4 years for the children. After adapters were ligated using NEBNext reagents, the libraries underwent 100+100 nt paired-end sequencing on an Illumina HiSeq 2000. To prevent cross-contamination, the mother and child libraries were prepared one month apart and sequenced in separate runs. For each donor, somewhere between about 450,000 and 2,000,000 distinct TCR beta clonotypes were identified. Naive TCR beta clonotypes were estimated from low-frequency clonotypes matched to each donor's FACS-determined naive share, without sorting.

Sequences were obtained from blood. The chain is made from TRBV4-1 and TRBJ2-4, with no confident D gene call. The clonotype comes from a boy between 10 and 17 years old in good health. CDR3 reads: CASSQDRTVLQYF. In nucleotide form, the sequence is TGCGCCAGCAGCCAAGATCGCACCGTCCTTCAGTACTTC.